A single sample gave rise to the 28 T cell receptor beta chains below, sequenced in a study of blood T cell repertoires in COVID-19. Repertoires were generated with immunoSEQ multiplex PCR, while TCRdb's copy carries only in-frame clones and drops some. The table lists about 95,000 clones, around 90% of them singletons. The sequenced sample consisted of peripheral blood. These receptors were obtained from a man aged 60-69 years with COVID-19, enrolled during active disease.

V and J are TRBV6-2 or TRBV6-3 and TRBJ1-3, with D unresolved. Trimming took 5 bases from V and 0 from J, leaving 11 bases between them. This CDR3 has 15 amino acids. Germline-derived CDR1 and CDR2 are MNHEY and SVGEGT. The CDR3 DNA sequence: TGTGCCAGCAGTCGTCCCCAGGCCTCTGGAAACACCATATATTTT. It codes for CASSRPQASGNTIYF.

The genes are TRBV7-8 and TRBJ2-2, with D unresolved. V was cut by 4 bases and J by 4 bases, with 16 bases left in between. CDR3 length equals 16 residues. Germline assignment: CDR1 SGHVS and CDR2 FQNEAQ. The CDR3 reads CASSSLPGSTTGELFF. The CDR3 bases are TGTGCCAGCAGCTCCCTGCCCGGGTCGACCACCGGGGAGCTGTTTTTT.

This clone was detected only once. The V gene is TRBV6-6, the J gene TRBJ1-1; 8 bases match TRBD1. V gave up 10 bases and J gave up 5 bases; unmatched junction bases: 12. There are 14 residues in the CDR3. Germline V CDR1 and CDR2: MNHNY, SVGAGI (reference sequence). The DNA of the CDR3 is TGTGCCACCCGACCAGGGGGCGAAGTAACTGAAGCTTTCTTT. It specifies CATRPGGEVTEAFF.

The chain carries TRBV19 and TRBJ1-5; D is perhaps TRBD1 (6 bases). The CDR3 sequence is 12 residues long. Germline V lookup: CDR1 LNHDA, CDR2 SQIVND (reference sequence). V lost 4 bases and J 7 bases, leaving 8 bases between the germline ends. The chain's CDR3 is CASSTGDQPQHF. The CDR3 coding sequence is TGTGCCAGTAGTACAGGGGACCAGCCCCAGCATTTT.

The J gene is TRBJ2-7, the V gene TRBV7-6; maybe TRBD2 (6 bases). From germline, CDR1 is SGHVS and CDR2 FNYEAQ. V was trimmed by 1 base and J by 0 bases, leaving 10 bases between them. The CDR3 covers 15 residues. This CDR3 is CASSLGPGSSYEQYF. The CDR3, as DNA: TGTGCCAGCAGCTTAGGCCCCGGGAGCTCCTACGAGCAGTACTTC.

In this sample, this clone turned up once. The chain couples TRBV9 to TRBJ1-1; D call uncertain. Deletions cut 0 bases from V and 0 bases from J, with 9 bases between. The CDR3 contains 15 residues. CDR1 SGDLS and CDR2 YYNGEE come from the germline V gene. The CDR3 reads CASSVDGSMNTEAFF. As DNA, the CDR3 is TGTGCCAGCAGCGTAGACGGGTCCATGAACACTGAAGCTTTCTTT. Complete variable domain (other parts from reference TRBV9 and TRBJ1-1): DSGVTQTPKHLITATGQRVTLRCSPRSGDLSVYWYQQSLDQGLQFLIQYYNGEERAKGNILERFSAQQFPDLHSELNLSSLELGDSALYFCASSVDGSMNTEAFFGQGTRLTVV.

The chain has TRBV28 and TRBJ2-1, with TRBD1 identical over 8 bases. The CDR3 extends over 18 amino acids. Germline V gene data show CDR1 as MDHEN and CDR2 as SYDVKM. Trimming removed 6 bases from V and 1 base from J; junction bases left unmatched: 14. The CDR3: CASRSGQGLLSSYNEQFF. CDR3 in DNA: TGTGCCAGCAGATCAGGACAGGGTCTTCTAAGTTCCTACAATGAGCAGTTCTTC.

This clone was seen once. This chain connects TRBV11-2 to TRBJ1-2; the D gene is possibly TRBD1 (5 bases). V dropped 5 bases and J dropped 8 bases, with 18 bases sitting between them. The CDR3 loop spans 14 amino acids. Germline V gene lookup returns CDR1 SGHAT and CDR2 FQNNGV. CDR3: CASSHLQGGMGYTF. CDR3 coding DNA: TGTGCCAGCAGCCACCTTCAGGGAGGGATGGGCTACACCTTC. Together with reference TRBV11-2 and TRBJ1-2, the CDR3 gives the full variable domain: EAGVAQSPRYKIIEKRQSVAFWCNPISGHATLYWYQQILGQGPKLLIQFQNNGVVDDSQLPKDRFSAERLKGVDSTLKIQPAKLEDSAVYLCASSHLQGGMGYTFGSGTRLTVV.

The CDR3 DNA reads as TGTGCCAGCAGTGAACTACTGGTGAATGAAAAACTGTTTTTT. Translating it yields CASSELLVNEKLFF. The chain links TRBV2 to TRBJ1-4, with unresolved D. V gave up 2 bases and J gave up 5 bases, with 9 bases separating them. The CDR3 extends over 14 amino acids. Looked up from germline, CDR1 is SNHLY and CDR2 is FYNNEI.

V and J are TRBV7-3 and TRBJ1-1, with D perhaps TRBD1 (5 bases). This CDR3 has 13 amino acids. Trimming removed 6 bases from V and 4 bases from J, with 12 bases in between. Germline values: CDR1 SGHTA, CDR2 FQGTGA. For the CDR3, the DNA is TGTGCCAGCAGACGACAGCCTCCCACTGAAGCTTTCTTT. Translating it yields CASRRQPPTEAFF.

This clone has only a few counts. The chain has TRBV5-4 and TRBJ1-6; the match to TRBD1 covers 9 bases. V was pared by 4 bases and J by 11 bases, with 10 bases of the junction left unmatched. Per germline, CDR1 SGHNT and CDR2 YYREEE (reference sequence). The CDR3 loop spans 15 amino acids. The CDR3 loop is CASSHRQGERPPLHF. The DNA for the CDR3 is TGTGCCAGCAGCCACCGACAGGGGGAAAGACCACCCCTCCACTTT.

CDR3 in DNA: TGTGCCACCAGTGATTTGACTAGCGGGAGTTTGAATGAGCAGTTCTTC. Amino acids: CATSDLTSGSLNEQFF. The chain links TRBV24-1 to TRBJ2-1; TRBD2 agrees at 11 bases. Germline V gene data show CDR1 as KGHDR and CDR2 as SFDVKD. V was clipped by 0 bases and J by 7 bases; unmatched bases: 4. The CDR3 sequence is 16 residues long.

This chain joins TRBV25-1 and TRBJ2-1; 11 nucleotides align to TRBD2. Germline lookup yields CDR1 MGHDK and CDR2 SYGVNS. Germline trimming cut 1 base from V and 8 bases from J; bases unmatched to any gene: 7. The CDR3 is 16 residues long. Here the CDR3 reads CASSESPSGRSDEQFF. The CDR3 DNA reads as TGTGCCAGCAGTGAATCCCCTAGCGGGAGGTCGGATGAGCAGTTCTTC.

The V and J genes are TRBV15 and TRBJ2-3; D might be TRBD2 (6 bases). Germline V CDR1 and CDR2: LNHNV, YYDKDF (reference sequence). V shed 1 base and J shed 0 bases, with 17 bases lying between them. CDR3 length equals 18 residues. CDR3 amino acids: CATSRGGERATSTDTQYF. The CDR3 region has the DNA TGTGCCACCAGCAGAGGAGGTGAGCGGGCTACTAGCACAGATACGCAGTATTTT. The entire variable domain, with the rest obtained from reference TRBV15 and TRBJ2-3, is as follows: DAMVIQNPRYQVTQFGKPVTLSCSQTLNHNVMYWYQQKSSQAPKLLFHYYDKDFNNEADTPDNFQSRRPNTSFCFLDIRSPGLGDTAMYLCATSRGGERATSTDTQYFGPGTRLTVL.

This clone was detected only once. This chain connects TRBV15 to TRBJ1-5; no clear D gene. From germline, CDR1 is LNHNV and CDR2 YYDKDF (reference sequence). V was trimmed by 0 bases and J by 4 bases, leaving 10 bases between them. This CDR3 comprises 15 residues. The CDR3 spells CATSRERAENQPQHF. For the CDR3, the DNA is TGTGCCACCAGCAGAGAGAGGGCAGAGAATCAGCCCCAGCATTTT.

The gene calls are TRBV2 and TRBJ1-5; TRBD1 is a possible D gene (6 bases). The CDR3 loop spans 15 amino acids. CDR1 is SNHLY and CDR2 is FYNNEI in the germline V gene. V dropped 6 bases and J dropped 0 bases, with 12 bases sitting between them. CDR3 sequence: CASSSGTLSNQPQHF. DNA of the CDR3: TGTGCCAGCAGCTCCGGGACACTTAGCAATCAGCCCCAGCATTTT.

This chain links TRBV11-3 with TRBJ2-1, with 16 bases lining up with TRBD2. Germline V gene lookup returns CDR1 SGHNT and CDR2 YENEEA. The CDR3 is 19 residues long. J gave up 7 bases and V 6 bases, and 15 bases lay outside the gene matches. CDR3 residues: CASSGTSGRAGRTRNEQFF. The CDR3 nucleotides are TGTGCCAGCAGTGGGACTAGCGGGAGGGCCGGTCGGACAAGGAATGAGCAGTTCTTC. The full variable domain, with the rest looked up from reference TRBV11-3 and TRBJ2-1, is EAGVVQSPRYKIIEKKQPVAFWCNPISGHNTLYWYLQNLGQGPELLIRYENEEAVDDSQLPKDRFSAERLKGVDSTLKIQPAELGDSAVYLCASSGTSGRAGRTRNEQFFGPGTRLTVL.

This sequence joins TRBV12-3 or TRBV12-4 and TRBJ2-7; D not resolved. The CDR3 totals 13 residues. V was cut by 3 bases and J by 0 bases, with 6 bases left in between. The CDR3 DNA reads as TGTGCCAGCAGTTTCCGGAGCTCCTACGAGCAGTACTTC. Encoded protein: CASSFRSSYEQYF.

CDR3 in DNA: TGTGCCAGCAGCAAAGACAGCCAAGAGACCCAGTACTTC. It yields the protein CASSKDSQETQYF. This sequence joins TRBV7-8 and TRBJ2-5; a weak D match, TRBD1 (5 bases). Trimming took off 5 bases at V and 1 base at J, with 8 bases between the two ends. The CDR3 is 13 amino acids. From germline, CDR1 is SGHVS and CDR2 FQNEAQ.

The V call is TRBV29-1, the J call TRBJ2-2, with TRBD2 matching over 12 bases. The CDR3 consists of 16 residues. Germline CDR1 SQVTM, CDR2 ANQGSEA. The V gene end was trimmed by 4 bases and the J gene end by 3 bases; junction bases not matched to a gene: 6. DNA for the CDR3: TGCAGCGTTGGGGATGGACTAGCGGGATACACCGGGGAGCTGTTTTTT. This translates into CSVGDGLAGYTGELFF.

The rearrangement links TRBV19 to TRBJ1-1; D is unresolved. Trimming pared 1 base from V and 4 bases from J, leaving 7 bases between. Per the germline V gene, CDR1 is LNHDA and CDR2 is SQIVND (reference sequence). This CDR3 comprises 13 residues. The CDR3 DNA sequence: TGTGCCAGTAGTATAGGAGTACGCACTGAAGCTTTCTTT. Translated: CASSIGVRTEAFF.

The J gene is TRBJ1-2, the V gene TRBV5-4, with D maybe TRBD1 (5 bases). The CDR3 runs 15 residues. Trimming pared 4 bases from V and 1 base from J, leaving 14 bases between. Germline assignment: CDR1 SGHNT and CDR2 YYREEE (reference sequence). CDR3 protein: CASSQDGGYNYGYTF. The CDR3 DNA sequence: TGTGCCAGCAGCCAGGACGGGGGTTATAACTATGGCTACACCTTC.

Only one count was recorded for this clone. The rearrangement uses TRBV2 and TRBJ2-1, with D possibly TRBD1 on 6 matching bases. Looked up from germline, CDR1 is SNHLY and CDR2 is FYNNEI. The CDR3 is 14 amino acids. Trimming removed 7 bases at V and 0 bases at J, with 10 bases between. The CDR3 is CASIEDSSYNEQFF. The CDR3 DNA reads TGTGCCAGCATTGAGGACAGCTCCTACAATGAGCAGTTCTTC.

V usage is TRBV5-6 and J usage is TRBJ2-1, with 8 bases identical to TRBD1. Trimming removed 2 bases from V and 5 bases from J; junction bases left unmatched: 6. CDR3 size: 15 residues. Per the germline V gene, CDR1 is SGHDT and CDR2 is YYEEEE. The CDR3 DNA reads TGTGCCAGCAGCTTCAGGACAGGGTTTGACAATGAGCAGTTCTTC. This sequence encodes CASSFRTGFDNEQFF.

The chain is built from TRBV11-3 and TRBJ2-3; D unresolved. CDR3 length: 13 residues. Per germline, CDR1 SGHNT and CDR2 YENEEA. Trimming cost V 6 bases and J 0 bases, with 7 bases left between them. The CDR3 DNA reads TGTGCCAGCAGACTGAGCAGCACAGATACGCAGTATTTT. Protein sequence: CASRLSSTDTQYF. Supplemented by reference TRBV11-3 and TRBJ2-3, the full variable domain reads EAGVVQSPRYKIIEKKQPVAFWCNPISGHNTLYWYLQNLGQGPELLIRYENEEAVDDSQLPKDRFSAERLKGVDSTLKIQPAELGDSAVYLCASRLSSTDTQYFGPGTRLTVL.

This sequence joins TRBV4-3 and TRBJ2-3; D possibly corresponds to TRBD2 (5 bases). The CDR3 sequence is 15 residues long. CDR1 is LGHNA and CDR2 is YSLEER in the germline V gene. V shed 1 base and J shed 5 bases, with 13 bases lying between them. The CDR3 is CASSQGADHIDTQYF. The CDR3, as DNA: TGCGCCAGCAGCCAAGGAGCGGACCATATAGATACGCAGTATTTT.

The CDR3 here is CAISDEGGGTGEKQFF. DNA for the CDR3: TGTGCCATCAGTGATGAGGGGGGAGGGACAGGGGAAAAGCAGTTCTTC. This rearrangement joins TRBV10-3 to TRBJ2-1; 10 nucleotides agree with TRBD1. J was trimmed by 11 bases and V by 3 bases; bases with no gene match: 13. CDR1 and CDR2 from the germline V gene are ENHRY and SYGVKD. The CDR3 length is 16 residues.

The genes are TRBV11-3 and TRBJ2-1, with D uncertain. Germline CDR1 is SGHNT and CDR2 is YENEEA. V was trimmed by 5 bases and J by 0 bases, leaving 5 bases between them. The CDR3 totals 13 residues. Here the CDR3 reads CASSLSSYNEQFF. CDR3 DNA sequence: TGTGCCAGCAGCCTTAGCTCCTACAATGAGCAGTTCTTC.